This T cell receptor (beta chain) came from a study of T cells in Graves' hyperthyroidism and ophthalmopathy. This clonotype was seen ten or more times. Per germline, CDR1 DFQATT and CDR2 SNEGSKA (reference sequence). This CDR3 comprises 12 residues. V trimming: 5 bases; J trimming: 5 bases; junction bases outside the gene matches: 6. The investigators amplified TCR beta CDR3 regions from RNA transcripts. RT-PCR in the first round (using the HTBI primer set) targeted the TCR CDR3. MiXCR, applied by TCRdb to the multiplex PCR reads, yields one record per CDR3 protein. The sample has around 450,000 distinct CDR3 sequences, about 15% seen once.

The chain combines TRBV20-1 with TRBJ2-7; 7 positions agree with TRBD1. The receptor was derived from a woman aged 18-35 years with Graves' hyperthyroidism. The sequencing sample was made of blood. The CDR3: CSAPDRRDEQYF. CDR3 nucleotides: TGCAGTGCTCCGGACAGGCGTGACGAGCAGTACTTC.